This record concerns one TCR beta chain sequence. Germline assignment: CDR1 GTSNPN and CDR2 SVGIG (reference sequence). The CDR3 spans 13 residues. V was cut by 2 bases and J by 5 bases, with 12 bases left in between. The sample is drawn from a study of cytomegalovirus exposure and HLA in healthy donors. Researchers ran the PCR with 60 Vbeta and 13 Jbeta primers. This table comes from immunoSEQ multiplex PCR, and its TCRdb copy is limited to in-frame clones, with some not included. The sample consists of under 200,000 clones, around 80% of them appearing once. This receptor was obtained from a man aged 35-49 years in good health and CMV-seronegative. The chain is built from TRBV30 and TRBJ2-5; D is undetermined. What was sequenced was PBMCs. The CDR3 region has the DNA TGTGCCTGGAGTCCCCGACTCACCGAGACCCAGTACTTC. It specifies CAWSPRLTETQYF.